A selection of T cell receptor beta chains follows, all from one sample in a study of cytomegalovirus exposure and HLA in healthy donors. Data came from immunoSEQ multiplex PCR; TCRdb stores just in-frame clones and leaves some out. The profile shows under 150,000 clones, approximately 74% of them singletons. Sequenced material: PBMCs. The receptors here all came from a woman in her forties in good health and CMV-seropositive. Each CDR3 is given with its conserved first and last residue. Fields, in order: D gene, clone size, J gene, V gene, CDR3 protein, CDR3 DNA. D genes are given only for firm matches. Some rows mark clone size as missing; the rest say once, few, many or name a class of expanded clone.

D: -
size: -
J: TRBJ2-5
V: TRBV7-6
CDR3: CASSLGVAGIFTQYF
DNA: TGTGCCAGCAGCTTAGGAGTGGCAGGAATCTTTACCCAGTACTTC

D: -
size: -
J: TRBJ1-5
V: TRBV6-6
CDR3: CASMPSGNQPQHF
DNA: TGTGCCAGCATGCCCTCGGGAAATCAGCCCCAGCATTTT

D: TRBD1
size: -
J: TRBJ1-5
V: TRBV27
CDR3: CASSSHKDRGWNQPQHF
DNA: TGTGCCAGCAGTTCACACAAGGACAGGGGCTGGAATCAGCCCCAGCATTTT

D: TRBD1
size: -
J: TRBJ2-7
V: TRBV10-3
CDR3: CAISPGQGVYVQYF
DNA: TGTGCCATCAGTCCGGGACAGGGTGTTTATGTGCAGTACTTC

D: TRBD1
size: few
J: TRBJ2-7
V: TRBV14
CDR3: CASSQVFGTGGAGEQYF
DNA: TGTGCCAGCAGCCAAGTGTTCGGGACAGGGGGCGCAGGGGAGCAGTACTTC

D: TRBD1
size: once
J: TRBJ2-2
V: TRBV28
CDR3: CASSLGQGNTVRLELFF
DNA: TGTGCCAGCAGCCTCGGACAGGGGAACACAGTTCGACTTGAGCTGTTTTTT

D: -
size: -
J: TRBJ2-5
V: TRBV7-9
CDR3: CASSGATGKEETQYF
DNA: TGTGCCAGCTCCGGAGCCACAGGGAAGGAAGAGACCCAGTACTTC

D: TRBD2
size: -
J: TRBJ2-7
V: TRBV12-5
CDR3: CASGSTLPGLAGGYSYEQYF
DNA: TGTGCTAGTGGTTCCACCCTTCCGGGACTAGCGGGAGGTTACTCCTACGAGCAGTACTTC

D: TRBD1
size: once
J: TRBJ1-2
V: TRBV9
CDR3: CASSPSPRDSWDYGYTF
DNA: TGTGCCAGCAGCCCCTCCCCTAGGGACAGCTGGGACTATGGCTACACCTTC

D: -
size: -
J: TRBJ2-5
V: TRBV5-1
CDR3: CASSLAGAGETQYF
DNA: TGCGCCAGCAGCTTGGCCGGGGCGGGGGAGACCCAGTACTTC

D: TRBD1
size: -
J: TRBJ2-2
V: TRBV5-5
CDR3: CASSFYGTGITGELFF
DNA: TGTGCCAGCAGCTTTTACGGGACAGGTATCACCGGGGAGCTGTTTTTT